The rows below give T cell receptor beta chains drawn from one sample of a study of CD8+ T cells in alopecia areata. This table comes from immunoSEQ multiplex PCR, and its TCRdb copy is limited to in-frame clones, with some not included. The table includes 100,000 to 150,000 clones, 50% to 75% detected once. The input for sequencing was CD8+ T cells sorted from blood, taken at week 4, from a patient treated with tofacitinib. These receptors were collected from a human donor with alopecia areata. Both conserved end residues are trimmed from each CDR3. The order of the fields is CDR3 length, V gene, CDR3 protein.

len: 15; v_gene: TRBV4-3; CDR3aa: ASSQDLHGGNTGELF
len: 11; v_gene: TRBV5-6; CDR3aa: ASSIGGGYEQY
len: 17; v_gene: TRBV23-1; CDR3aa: ASSQMEQLTFGGANVLT
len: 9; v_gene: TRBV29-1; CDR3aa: SVGKPTEAF
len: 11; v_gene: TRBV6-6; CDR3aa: ASTGYSNQPQH
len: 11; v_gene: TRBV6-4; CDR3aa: ASSNSGEDTQY
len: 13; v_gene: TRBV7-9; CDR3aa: ASSLGTDPSYEQY
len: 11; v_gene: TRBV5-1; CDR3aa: ASMDGYSYEQY
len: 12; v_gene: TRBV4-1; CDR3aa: ASSQLTEAYGYT
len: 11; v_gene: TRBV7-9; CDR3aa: ASLRTDSYEQY
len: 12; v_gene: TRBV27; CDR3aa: ASTPAGVRETQY
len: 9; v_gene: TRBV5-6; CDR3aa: ASSFGPGYT
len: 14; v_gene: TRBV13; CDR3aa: ASSPHGGRGTDTQY
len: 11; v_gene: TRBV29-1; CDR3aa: SGRSGTLDEQY
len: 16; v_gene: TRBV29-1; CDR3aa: SVGLAGTLGLAKNIQY
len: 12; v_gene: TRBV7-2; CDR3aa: ASSLEDVAGELF
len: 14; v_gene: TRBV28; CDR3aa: ASSPGDTYSNQPQH
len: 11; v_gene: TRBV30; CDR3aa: AWSPGYRSPLH
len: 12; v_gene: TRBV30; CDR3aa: AWNEGQGNNEQF
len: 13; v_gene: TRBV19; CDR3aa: ASSMTGISNTEAF
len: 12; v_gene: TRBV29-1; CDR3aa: SVEEEGQGYEQY
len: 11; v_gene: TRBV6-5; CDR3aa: ASGPDRTETQY
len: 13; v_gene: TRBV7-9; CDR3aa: ASSPSGGITTEAF
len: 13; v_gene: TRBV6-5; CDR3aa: ASSRSAYSYNEQF
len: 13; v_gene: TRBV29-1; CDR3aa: SVEGQGAAEETQY
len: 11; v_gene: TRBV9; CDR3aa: ASSAANYYEQY
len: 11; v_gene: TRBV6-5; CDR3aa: ASSLDLGETQY
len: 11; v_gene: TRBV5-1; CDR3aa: ASSLEGAGEQY
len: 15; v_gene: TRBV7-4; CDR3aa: ASSLGAGKASNQPQH
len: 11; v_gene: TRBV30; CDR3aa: AWSNGGANEQF
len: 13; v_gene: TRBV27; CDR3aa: ASSSRDQAPDTQY
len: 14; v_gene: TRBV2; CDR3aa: ASQYPLAGWQETQY
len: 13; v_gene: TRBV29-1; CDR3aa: SVEDRSSVYTEAF
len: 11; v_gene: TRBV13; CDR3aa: ASRRRELRSQY
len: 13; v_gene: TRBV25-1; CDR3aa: ASSPMFSGANVLT
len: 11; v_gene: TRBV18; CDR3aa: ASSPPEIHGYT
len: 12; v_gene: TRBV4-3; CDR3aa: ASSQETYQETQY
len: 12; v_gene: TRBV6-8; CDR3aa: ASSYQLLNTEAF
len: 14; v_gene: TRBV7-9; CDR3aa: ASSLSQGTSNQPQH
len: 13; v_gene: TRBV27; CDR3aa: ASLPAGLPGEHLH
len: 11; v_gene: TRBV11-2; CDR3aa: ASSLRGSYEQY
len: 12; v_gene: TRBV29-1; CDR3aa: SAILAAYQETQY
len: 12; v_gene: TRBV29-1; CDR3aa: SVERAGGIYEQY
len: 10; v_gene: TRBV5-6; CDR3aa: ASSLLGDEQF
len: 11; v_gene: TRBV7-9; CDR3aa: ASSLGTGHEQY
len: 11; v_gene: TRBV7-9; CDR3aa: ASSWDASEGYT
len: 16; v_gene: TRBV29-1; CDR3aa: SVELGQGSYYAYNEQF
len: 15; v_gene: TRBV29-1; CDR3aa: SVESLSGAGAADTQY
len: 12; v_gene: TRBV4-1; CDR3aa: ANQRTETNSPLH
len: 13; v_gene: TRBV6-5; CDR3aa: ASSYTGQGRTEAF
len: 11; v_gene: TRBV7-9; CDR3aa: ASSPRGQTEAF
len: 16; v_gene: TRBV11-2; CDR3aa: ASSLFYPGQPSTDTQY
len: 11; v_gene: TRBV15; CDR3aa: ATSSRVEEKLF
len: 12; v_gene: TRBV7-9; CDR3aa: ASSSGSKGDGYT
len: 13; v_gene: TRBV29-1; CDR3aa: SVEVRGVNNYGYT
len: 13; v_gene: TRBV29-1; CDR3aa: SVEYRGGLSYEQY
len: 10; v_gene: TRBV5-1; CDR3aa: ASRGTGGEQY
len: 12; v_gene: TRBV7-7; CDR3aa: ASSLVAGGNEQF
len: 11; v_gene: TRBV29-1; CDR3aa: SAIQTNTGELF